Following are 15 T cell receptor beta chains from one sample sequenced in a study of T cell repertoires in cytomegalovirus infection. Antigen specificity for these receptors is unknown. TCRdb re-called the reads with MiXCR, one entry per CDR3 protein. The table has 570,000 or so distinct CDR3 sequences, around 40% seen once. The material sequenced was cultured PBMCs, taken from culture after CMV antigen stimulation. All receptors come from a human donor in good health (CMV status not recorded). Some clones in this sample may be carry-over from other donors' samples.

This chain uses TRBV7-2 with TRBJ2-7; 7 bases are shared with TRBD2. V shed 0 bases, J shed 2 bases, and the junction held 4 bases outside the gene matches. Per germline, CDR1 SGHTA and CDR2 FQGNSA. The CDR3 contains 15 residues. The CDR3 nucleotides are TGTGCCAGCAGCTTAGCACTAGCGACTACCTACGAGCAGTACTTC. Translating gives CASSLALATTYEQYF.

The chain has TRBV10-2 and TRBJ2-7; TRBD1 aligns across 11 bases. This CDR3 contains 16 residues. J gave up 1 base and V 2 bases, and 4 bases lay outside the gene matches. Germline CDR1 is WSHSY and CDR2 is SAAADI. CDR3 loop: CASSEGGQGVSYEQYF. The CDR3 DNA reads TGCGCCAGCAGTGAGGGGGGACAGGGGGTGTCCTACGAGCAGTACTTC.

The chain recombines TRBV7-9 with TRBJ2-2; D unclear. The germline V and J ends were trimmed by 8 bases and 7 bases, with 11 bases remaining between them. Germline lookup yields CDR1 SEHNR and CDR2 FQNEAQ (reference sequence). CDR3 size: 12 residues. Here the CDR3 reads CASSEIVGELFF. Written as DNA, the CDR3 is TGTGCCAGCTCGGAGATTGTCGGGGAGCTGTTTTTT.

The sample holds a few counts of this clonotype. CDR3 protein: CASSPRDAVAGEQYF. DNA of the CDR3: TGTGCCAGCAGCCCACGGGACGCCGTGGCGGGGGAGCAGTACTTC. This chain connects TRBV7-2 to TRBJ2-7; the D gene is possibly TRBD2 (6 bases). The V and J ends lost 5 bases and 7 bases respectively, with 21 bases between them. Germline CDR1 is SGHTA and CDR2 is FQGNSA. This CDR3 is 15 amino acids long.

CDR3 DNA sequence: TGCAGTGCTAGAGTTAGGTCGAACACTGAAGCTTTCTTT. Translation gives CSARVRSNTEAFF. The chain is built from TRBV20-1 and TRBJ1-1, with D uncertain. V shed 1 base and J shed 1 base, with 7 bases lying between them. Germline lookup yields CDR1 DFQATT and CDR2 SNEGSKA (reference sequence). This CDR3 is 13 amino acids long.

The chain couples TRBV4-2 to TRBJ2-5, with TRBD1 identical over 8 bases. The V segment lost 4 bases and the J segment 4 bases; nucleotides outside the gene matches: 8. In germline, CDR1 is LGHNA, CDR2 YNFKEQ. This CDR3 has 15 residues. CDR3 loop: CASSPSVGQAETQYF. In DNA, the CDR3 is TGTGCCAGCAGCCCCTCAGTGGGACAGGCAGAGACCCAGTACTTC.

This clonotype was seen only a few times. The chain couples TRBV6-5 to TRBJ2-1; D tentatively reads TRBD1 or TRBD2 (5 bases each). V was cut by 10 bases and J by 5 bases, with 18 bases left in between. The CDR3 covers 14 residues. Per germline, CDR1 MNHEY and CDR2 SVGAGI. The CDR3 reads CATGRGGRHNEQFF. CDR3 sequence (DNA): TGTGCCACCGGACGGGGCGGACGTCACAATGAGCAGTTCTTC.

The genes are TRBV6-5 and TRBJ1-1, with D unresolved. The V end lost 5 bases, the J end lost 7 bases, and 11 bases lay between the germline ends. CDR3 length: 12 amino acids. Germline CDR1 and CDR2: MNHEY and SVGAGI. CDR3 sequence: CASSEGAGEAFF. Here the CDR3 DNA reads TGTGCCAGCAGTGAAGGAGCGGGTGAAGCTTTCTTT.

This clonotype was seen a handful of times. The V call is TRBV28, the J call TRBJ2-5; 10 bases match TRBD2. This CDR3 contains 15 residues. Germline V gene data show CDR1 as MDHEN and CDR2 as SYDVKM. The V segment lost 2 bases and the J segment 5 bases; nucleotides outside the gene matches: 5. CDR3 in DNA: TGTGCCAGCAGTTTAACTACTAGCGGGGTCGAGACCCAGTACTTC. It yields the protein CASSLTTSGVETQYF.

The table lists this clonotype with a few counts. The chain uses TRBV19 and TRBJ2-2; no clear D. This CDR3 has 13 amino acids. V was pared by 1 base and J by 6 bases, with 6 bases between. The germline gives CDR1 LNHDA, CDR2 SQIVND (reference sequence). The CDR3, as DNA: TGTGCCAGTAGTATAGCGCAGGCCGGGGAGCTGTTTTTT. Its translation: CASSIAQAGELFF.

The chain is built from TRBV7-2 and TRBJ2-5; 9 bases agree with TRBD2. J gave up 2 bases and V 6 bases, and 1 base lay outside the gene matches. The CDR3 runs 13 residues. The germline V gene has CDR1 SGHTA and CDR2 FQGNSA. The CDR3, as DNA: TGTGCCAGCAGAGCGGGGGGACAAGAGACCCAGTACTTC. It encodes CASRAGGQETQYF.

This clonotype has just a few counts. The chain joins TRBV10-3 to TRBJ1-2, with D tentatively TRBD1 (6 bases). Per the germline V gene, CDR1 is ENHRY and CDR2 is SYGVKD. V lost 7 bases and J lost 2, with 11 bases in between. This CDR3 is built from 13 residues. The CDR3 DNA reads as TGTGCCATCACCCGTGGACAGAACTATGGCTACACCTTC. It codes for CAITRGQNYGYTF.

V gene TRBV7-2 combines with J gene TRBJ1-1; D possibly corresponds to TRBD1 (5 bases). The V and J ends lost 1 base and 4 bases respectively, with 10 bases between them. The germline V gene has CDR1 SGHTA and CDR2 FQGNSA. The CDR3 totals 14 residues. The DNA of the CDR3 is TGTGCCAGCAGCTTAGTTGTGGGGGGCACTGAAGCTTTCTTT. Its protein is CASSLVVGGTEAFF.

The chain combines TRBV7-2 with TRBJ1-3; the D gene is possibly TRBD1 (5 bases). This CDR3 is 15 amino acids long. Trimming shortened V by 1 base and J by 4 bases, and 11 bases separated the two germline ends. CDR1 is SGHTA and CDR2 is FQGNSA in the germline V gene. CDR3 region: CASSLVGGAGNTIYF. In nucleotides, the CDR3 is TGTGCCAGCAGCTTAGTGGGAGGGGCGGGAAACACCATATATTTT.

This sequence joins TRBV2 and TRBJ2-2, with 15 bases that match TRBD2. The CDR3 is 15 amino acids. V was pared by 6 bases and J by 5 bases, with 1 base of the junction left unmatched. Germline CDR1 reads SNHLY; CDR2 reads FYNNEI. CDR3 region: CASRGTSGRTGELFF. The CDR3 coding sequence is TGTGCCAGCAGGGGGACTAGCGGGAGGACCGGGGAGCTGTTTTTT.